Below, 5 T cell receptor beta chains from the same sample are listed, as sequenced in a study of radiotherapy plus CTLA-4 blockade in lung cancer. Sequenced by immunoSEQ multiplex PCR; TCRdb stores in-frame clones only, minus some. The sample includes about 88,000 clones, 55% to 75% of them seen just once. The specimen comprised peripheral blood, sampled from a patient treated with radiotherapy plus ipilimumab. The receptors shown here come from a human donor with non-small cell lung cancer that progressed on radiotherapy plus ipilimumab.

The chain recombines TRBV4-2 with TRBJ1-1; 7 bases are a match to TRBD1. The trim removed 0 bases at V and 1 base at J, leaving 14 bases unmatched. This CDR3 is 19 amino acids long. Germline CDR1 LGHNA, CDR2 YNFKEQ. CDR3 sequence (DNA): TGTGCCAGCAGCCAAGATCGGGGTAAGCAGGGGGAGAAGAACACTGAAGCTTTCTTT. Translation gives CASSQDRGKQGEKNTEAFF.

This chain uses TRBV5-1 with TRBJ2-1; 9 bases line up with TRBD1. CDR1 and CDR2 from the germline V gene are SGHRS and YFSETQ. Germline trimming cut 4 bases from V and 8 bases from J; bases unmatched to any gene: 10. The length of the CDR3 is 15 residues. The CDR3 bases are TGCGCCAGCAGCCCAGTCCCGGGACAGGGTCATGAGCAGTTCTTC. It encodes CASSPVPGQGHEQFF.

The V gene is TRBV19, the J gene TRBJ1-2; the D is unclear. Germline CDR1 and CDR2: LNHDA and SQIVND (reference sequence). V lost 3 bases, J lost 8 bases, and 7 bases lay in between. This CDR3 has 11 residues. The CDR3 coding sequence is TGTGCCAGTAGTATCGGGTCCGGCTACACCTTC. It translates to CASSIGSGYTF.

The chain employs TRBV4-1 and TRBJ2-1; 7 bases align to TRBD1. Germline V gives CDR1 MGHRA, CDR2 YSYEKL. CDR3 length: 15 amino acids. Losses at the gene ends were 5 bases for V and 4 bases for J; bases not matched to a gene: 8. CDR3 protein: CASSSAGGDYNEQFF. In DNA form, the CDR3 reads TGCGCCAGCAGCAGTGCAGGGGGAGATTACAATGAGCAGTTCTTC.

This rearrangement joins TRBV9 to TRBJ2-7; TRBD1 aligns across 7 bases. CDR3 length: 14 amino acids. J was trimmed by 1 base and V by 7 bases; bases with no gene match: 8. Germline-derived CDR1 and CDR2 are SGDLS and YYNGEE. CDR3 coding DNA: TGTGCCAGCGGCCCCGGGACAGTTTCCTACGAGCAGTACTTC. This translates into CASGPGTVSYEQYF.